This T cell receptor (beta chain) was profiled in a study of blood T cell repertoires in COVID-19. The V and J ends lost 5 bases and 0 bases respectively, with 12 bases between them. Germline-derived CDR1 and CDR2 are MNHEY and SVGEGT. The CDR3 is 15 amino acids. TCRdb's copy holds only in-frame clones and misses some; the assay was immunoSEQ multiplex PCR. Of about 100,000 clones in the sample, approximately 90% were seen once. V usage is TRBV6-2 or TRBV6-3 and J usage is TRBJ2-3, with D perhaps TRBD2 (6 bases). The source is a middle-aged man with active COVID-19. The sample consisted of peripheral blood. The CDR3 here is CASSPGTGSTDTQYF. CDR3 in DNA: TGTGCCAGCAGTCCGGGGACTGGAAGCACAGATACGCAGTATTTT.